The source of this T cell receptor beta chain is a study of T cell repertoires in cytomegalovirus infection. Study information: HLA-C-restricted CMV epitopes, recently identified, and well-studied HLA-B-restricted ones were used by the study. Indications came from public TCR beta signatures; they pointed to CMV infection and to a matching HLA type. Study-wide results and caveats: Summed public TCR beta family frequency identified CMV carriers bearing the relevant HLA. Dominant in the ex vivo response were TCR beta clonotypes restricted by HLA-C and specific for CMV.

TCRdb reprocessed the reads via MiXCR and lists one record per CDR3 protein. This repertoire shows roughly 78,000 distinct CDR3 sequences, about 40% found once; its top ten account for approximately 95%. The germline gives CDR1 MNHEY, CDR2 SMNVEV (reference sequence). The CDR3 has 16 amino acids. J gave up 2 bases and V 5 bases, and 7 bases lay outside the gene matches. In the case of this clonotype: The antigen is undetermined.

The V call is TRBV27, the J call TRBJ1-5, with 9 bases matching TRBD1. The sample consisted of CD8+ T cells from cultured PBMCs, taken from culture after CMV antigen stimulation. This receptor was identified in a human donor in good health (CMV status not recorded). Some clones in this sample may be carry-over from other donors' samples. CDR3: CASSPRTGDRNQPQHF. The CDR3 coding sequence is TGTGCCAGCAGTCCCCGGACAGGGGATCGCAATCAGCCCCAGCATTTT.